The T cell receptor beta chain described here comes from a study of OX40 agonist ivuxolimab in advanced cancers. Study-wide background: Patients were infused with ivuxolimab every 2 weeks at 0.01 to 10 mg/kg.

Germline CDR1 reads MNHNS; CDR2 reads SASEGT. There are 13 residues in the CDR3. The germline V and J ends were trimmed by 11 bases and 2 bases, with 16 bases remaining between them. Notes on the study in general: Individuals who were partial responders at 0.1-3.0 mg/kg had clonal expansion that ranked among the lowest.

Blood was sampled at baseline, cycle 4 day 1, and cycle 7 day 1. This table comes from immunoSEQ multiplex PCR, and its TCRdb copy is limited to in-frame clones, with some not included. The table has some 70,000 clones, about four fifths seen once. A few counts support this clone. Its antigen is still unknown. The material was CD4+ or CD8+ T cells sorted from blood, obtained in a trial of the OX40 agonist ivuxolimab. The source of this sequence is an adult with an advanced solid tumor such as melanoma, head and neck, liver or kidney cancer. The J gene is TRBJ2-7, the V gene TRBV6-1; possible D gene TRBD1, 6 bases. CDR3 coding DNA: TGTGCCTCCCAGGGGATATATACCTACGAGCAGTACTTC. This gives the protein CASQGIYTYEQYF.